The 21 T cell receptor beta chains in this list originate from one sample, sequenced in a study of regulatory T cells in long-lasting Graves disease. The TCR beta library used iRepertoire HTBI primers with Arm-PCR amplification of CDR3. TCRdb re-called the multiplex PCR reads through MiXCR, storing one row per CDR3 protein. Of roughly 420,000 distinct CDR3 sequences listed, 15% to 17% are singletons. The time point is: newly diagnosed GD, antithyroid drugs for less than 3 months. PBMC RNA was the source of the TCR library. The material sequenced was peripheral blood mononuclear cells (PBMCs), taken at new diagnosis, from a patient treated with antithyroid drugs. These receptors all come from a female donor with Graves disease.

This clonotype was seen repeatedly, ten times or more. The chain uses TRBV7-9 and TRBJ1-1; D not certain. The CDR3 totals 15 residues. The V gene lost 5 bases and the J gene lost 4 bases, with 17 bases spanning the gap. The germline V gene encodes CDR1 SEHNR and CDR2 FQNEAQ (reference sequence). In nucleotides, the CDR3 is TGTGCCAGCAGCCCCGAGACCGTGCGGCCCACTGAAGCTTTCTTT. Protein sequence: CASSPETVRPTEAFF.

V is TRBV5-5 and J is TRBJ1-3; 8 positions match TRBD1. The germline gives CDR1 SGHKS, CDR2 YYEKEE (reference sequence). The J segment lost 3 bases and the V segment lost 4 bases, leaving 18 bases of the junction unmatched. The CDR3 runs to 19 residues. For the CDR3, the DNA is TGTGCCAGCAGCCTTCGAGACCGATTCCGAACAGGGGGTGGAAACACCATATATTTT. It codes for CASSLRDRFRTGGGNTIYF.

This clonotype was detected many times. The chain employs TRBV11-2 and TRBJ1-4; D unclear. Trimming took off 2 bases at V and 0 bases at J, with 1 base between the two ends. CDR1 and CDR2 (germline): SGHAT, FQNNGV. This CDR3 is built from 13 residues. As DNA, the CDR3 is TGTGCCAGCAGCTTATCAACTAATGAAAAACTGTTTTTT. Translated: CASSLSTNEKLFF.

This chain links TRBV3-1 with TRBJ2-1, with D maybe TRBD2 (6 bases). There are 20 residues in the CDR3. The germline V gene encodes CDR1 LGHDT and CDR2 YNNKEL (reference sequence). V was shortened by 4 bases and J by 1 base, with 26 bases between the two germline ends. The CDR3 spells CASSLLVLTLGGLSYNEQFF. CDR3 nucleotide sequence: TGTGCCAGCAGCCTCCTAGTCCTTACATTGGGCGGACTATCCTACAATGAGCAGTTCTTC.

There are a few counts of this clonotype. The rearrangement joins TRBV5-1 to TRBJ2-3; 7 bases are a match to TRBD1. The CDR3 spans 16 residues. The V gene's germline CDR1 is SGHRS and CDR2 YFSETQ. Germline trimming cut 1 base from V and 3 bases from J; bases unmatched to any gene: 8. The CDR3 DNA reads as TGCGCCAGCAGCTTGATTATTGTGACAGGGACAGATACGCAGTATTTT. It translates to CASSLIIVTGTDTQYF.

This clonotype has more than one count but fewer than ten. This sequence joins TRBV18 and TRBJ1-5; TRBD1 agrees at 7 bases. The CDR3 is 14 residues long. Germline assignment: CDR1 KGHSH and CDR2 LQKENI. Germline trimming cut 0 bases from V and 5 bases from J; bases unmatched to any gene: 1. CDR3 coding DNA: TGTGCCAGCTCACCACCCACAGGGGATCAGCCCCAGCATTTT. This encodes CASSPPTGDQPQHF.

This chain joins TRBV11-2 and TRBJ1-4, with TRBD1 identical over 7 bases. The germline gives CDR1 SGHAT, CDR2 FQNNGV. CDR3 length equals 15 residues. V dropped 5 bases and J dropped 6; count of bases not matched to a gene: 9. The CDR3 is CASSQPGQRDEKLFF. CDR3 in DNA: TGTGCCAGCAGCCAGCCGGGACAGCGAGATGAAAAACTGTTTTTT.

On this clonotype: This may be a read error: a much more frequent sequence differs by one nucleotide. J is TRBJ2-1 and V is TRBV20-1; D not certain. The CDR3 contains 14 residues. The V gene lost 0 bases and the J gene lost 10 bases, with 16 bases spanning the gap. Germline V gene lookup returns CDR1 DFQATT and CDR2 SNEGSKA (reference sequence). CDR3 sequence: CSARDKVWADEQFF. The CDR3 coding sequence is TGCAGTGCTAGAGATAAAGTCTGGGCGGACGAGCAGTTCTTC.

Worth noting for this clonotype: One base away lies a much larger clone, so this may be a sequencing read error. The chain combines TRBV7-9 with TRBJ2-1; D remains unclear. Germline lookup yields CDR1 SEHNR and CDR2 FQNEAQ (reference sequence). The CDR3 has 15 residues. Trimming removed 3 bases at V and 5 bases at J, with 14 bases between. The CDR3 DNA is TGTGCCAGCAGCTTCGGCAGAGACTCTAACAATGAGCAGTTCTTC. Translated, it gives CASSFGRDSNNEQFF.

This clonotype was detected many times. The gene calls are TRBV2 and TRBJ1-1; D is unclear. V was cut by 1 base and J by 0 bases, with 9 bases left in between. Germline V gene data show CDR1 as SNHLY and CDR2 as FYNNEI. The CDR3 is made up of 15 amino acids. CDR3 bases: TGTGCCAGCAGTGAAGAGGCGGTCATGAACACTGAAGCTTTCTTT. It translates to CASSEEAVMNTEAFF.

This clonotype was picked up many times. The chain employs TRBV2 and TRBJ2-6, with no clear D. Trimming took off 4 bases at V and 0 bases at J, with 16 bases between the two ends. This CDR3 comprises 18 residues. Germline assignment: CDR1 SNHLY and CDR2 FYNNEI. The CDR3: CASSALTPDISGANVLTF. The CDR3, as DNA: TGTGCCAGCAGTGCCCTGACCCCTGACATCTCTGGGGCCAACGTCCTGACTTTC. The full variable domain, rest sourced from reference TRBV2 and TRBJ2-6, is EPEVTQTPSHQVTQMGQEVILRCVPISNHLYFYWYRQILGQKVEFLVSFYNNEISEKSEIFDDQFSVERPDGSNFTLKIRSTKLEDSAMYFCASSALTPDISGANVLTFGAGSRLTVL.

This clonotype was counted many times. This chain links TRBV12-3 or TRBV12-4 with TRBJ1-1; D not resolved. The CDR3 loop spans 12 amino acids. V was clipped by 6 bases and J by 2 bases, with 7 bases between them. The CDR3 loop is CASRPGNTEAFF. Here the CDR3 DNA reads TGTGCCAGCAGGCCGGGAAACACTGAAGCTTTCTTT.

The DNA of the CDR3 is TGTGCCAGCAGCACATCTAGCGGGAGGGCTAACCAGTACTTC. Protein product: CASSTSSGRANQYF. The chain combines TRBV11-2 with TRBJ2-5; 12 bases match TRBD2. V lost 5 bases and J lost 10; bases outside the gene matches: 8. This CDR3 is built from 14 residues. CDR1 and CDR2 (germline): SGHAT, FQNNGV. Based on the CDR3 plus reference TRBV11-2 and TRBJ2-5, the full variable domain is EAGVAQSPRYKIIEKRQSVAFWCNPISGHATLYWYQQILGQGPKLLIQFQNNGVVDDSQLPKDRFSAERLKGVDSTLKIQPAKLEDSAVYLCASSTSSGRANQYFGPGTRLLVL.

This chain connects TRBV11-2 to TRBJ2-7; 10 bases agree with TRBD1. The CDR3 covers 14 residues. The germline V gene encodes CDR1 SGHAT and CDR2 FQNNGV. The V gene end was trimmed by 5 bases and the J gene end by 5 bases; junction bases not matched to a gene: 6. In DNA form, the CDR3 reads TGTGCCAGCAGCGCCGGGACAGGGGCCCACGAGCAGTACTTC. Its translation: CASSAGTGAHEQYF. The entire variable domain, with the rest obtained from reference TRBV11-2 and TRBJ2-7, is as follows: EAGVAQSPRYKIIEKRQSVAFWCNPISGHATLYWYQQILGQGPKLLIQFQNNGVVDDSQLPKDRFSAERLKGVDSTLKIQPAKLEDSAVYLCASSAGTGAHEQYFGPGTRLTVT.

This CDR3 is CASSQVFLGGTTYEQYF. CDR3 DNA sequence: TGCGCCAGCAGCCAAGTATTTCTAGGCGGGACCACCTACGAGCAGTACTTC. V and J are TRBV4-1 and TRBJ2-7, with a weak D call TRBD2 (6 bases). From germline, CDR1 is MGHRA and CDR2 YSYEKL. V lost 1 base, J lost 2 bases, and 18 bases lay in between. CDR3 length equals 17 residues.

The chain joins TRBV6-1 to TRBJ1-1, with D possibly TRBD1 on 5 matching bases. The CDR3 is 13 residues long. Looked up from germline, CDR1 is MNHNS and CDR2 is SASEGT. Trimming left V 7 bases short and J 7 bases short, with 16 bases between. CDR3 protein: CASTRDSAREAFF. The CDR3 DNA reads TGTGCCAGCACCCGGGACTCCGCCCGTGAAGCTTTCTTT.

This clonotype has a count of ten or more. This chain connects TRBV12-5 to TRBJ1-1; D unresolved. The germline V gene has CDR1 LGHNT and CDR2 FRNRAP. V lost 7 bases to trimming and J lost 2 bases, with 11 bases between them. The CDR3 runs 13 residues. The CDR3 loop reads CASDRPGNTEAFF. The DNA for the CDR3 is TGTGCTAGTGACCGTCCGGGTAACACTGAAGCTTTCTTT.

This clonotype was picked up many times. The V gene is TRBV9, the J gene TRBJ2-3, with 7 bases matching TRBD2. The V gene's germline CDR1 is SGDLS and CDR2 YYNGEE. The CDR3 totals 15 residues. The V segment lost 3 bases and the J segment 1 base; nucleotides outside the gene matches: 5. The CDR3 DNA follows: TGTGCCAGCAGCGCATATGGGAGGGGCACAGATACGCAGTATTTT. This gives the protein CASSAYGRGTDTQYF.

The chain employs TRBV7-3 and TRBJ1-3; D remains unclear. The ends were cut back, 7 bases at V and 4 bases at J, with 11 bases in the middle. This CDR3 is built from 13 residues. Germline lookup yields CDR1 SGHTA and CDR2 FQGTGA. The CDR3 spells CASNLGPGNTIYF. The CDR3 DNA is TGTGCCAGCAACTTGGGCCCGGGAAACACCATATATTTT.

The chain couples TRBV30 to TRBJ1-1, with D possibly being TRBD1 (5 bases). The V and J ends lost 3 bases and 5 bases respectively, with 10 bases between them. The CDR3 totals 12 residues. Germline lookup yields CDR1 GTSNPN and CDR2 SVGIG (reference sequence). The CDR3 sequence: CAWRTVGTEAFF. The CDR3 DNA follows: TGTGCCTGGAGGACAGTTGGGACTGAAGCTTTCTTT.

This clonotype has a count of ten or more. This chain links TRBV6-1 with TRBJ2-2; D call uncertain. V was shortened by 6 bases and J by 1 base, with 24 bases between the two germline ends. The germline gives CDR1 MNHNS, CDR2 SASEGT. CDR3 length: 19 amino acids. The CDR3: CASSPSPSIVVMNTGELFF. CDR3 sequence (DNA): TGTGCCAGCAGCCCCTCCCCGTCGATCGTAGTAATGAACACCGGGGAGCTGTTTTTT.